A selection of T cell receptor beta chains follows, all from one sample in a study of blood T cell repertoires in COVID-19. Generated by immunoSEQ multiplex PCR, the TCRdb table keeps only in-frame clones and is missing some. The data show around 62,000 clones, with around 89% seen just once and 10% held by the top ten. The sample was PBMCs or T cells enriched from blood (not recorded which). The receptors were sampled from a woman in her 40s who had recovered from COVID-19. Each CDR3 is given with its conserved first and last residue. The order of the fields is clone size, CDR3 length, V gene, D gene, J gene, CDR3 DNA, CDR3 protein. The D gene is left open where the match is weak. Rows may omit the clone size; those that give it use once, few, many or a size class.

size: .
length: 18
V: TRBV4-1
D: .
J: TRBJ1-5
DNA: TGCGCCAGCAGCCAAGATTACCTGGACAGTGGGGGAGATCAGCCCCAGCATTTT
CDR3: CASSQDYLDSGGDQPQHF

size: .
length: 14
V: TRBV4-1
D: .
J: TRBJ2-7
DNA: TGCGCCAGCAGCCAAGTAAACCGAGGCTACGAGCAGTACTTC
CDR3: CASSQVNRGYEQYF

size: .
length: 14
V: TRBV10-3
D: TRBD1
J: TRBJ1-5
DNA: TGTGCCAGCAGACAGGGCGGACCCAATCAGCCCCAGCATTTT
CDR3: CASRQGGPNQPQHF

size: .
length: 15
V: TRBV5-5
D: TRBD1
J: TRBJ2-7
DNA: TGTGCCAGCAGCCCACCGGGACAGGGTAATCGCGAGCAGTACTTC
CDR3: CASSPPGQGNREQYF

size: .
length: 14
V: TRBV9
D: TRBD2
J: TRBJ2-3
DNA: TGTGCCAGCAGCGTAGCGGGGGGGAGCGGTACGCAGTATTTT
CDR3: CASSVAGGSGTQYF

size: .
length: 17
V: TRBV7-6
D: TRBD2
J: TRBJ2-3
DNA: TGTGCCAGCAGCTTAATGGCTAGCGGGGGATCCACAGATACGCAGTATTTT
CDR3: CASSLMASGGSTDTQYF

size: .
length: 17
V: TRBV9
D: TRBD2
J: TRBJ2-6
DNA: TGTGCCAGCAGCGCGCGTCCGGGGGGATCTGGGGCCAACGTCCTGACTTTC
CDR3: CASSARPGGSGANVLTF

size: .
length: 16
V: TRBV7-2
D: .
J: TRBJ1-2
DNA: TGTGCCAGCAGCTTAGATTCCCCGGGGGGCGTCGACGGCTACACCTTC
CDR3: CASSLDSPGGVDGYTF

size: .
length: 17
V: TRBV7-6
D: .
J: TRBJ1-6
DNA: TGTGCCAGCAGCTTAGGATCGGGGTCGGGTGGGGGCTCACCCCTCCACTTT
CDR3: CASSLGSGSGGGSPLHF

size: .
length: 15
V: TRBV19
D: .
J: TRBJ2-7
DNA: TGTGCCAGTAGTATGGTAGGAGGGCCTACCTACGAGCAGTACTTC
CDR3: CASSMVGGPTYEQYF

size: .
length: 15
V: TRBV27
D: TRBD1
J: TRBJ2-7
DNA: TGTGCCAGCAGTTTAATAGGACAGGGGAACGGCGAGCAGTACTTC
CDR3: CASSLIGQGNGEQYF

size: .
length: 14
V: TRBV5-5
D: .
J: TRBJ2-3
DNA: TGTGCCAGCAGCTTGGAACAGAACACAGATACGCAGTATTTT
CDR3: CASSLEQNTDTQYF

size: .
length: 15
V: TRBV19
D: .
J: TRBJ2-7
DNA: TGTGCCAGTAGCCCCGGGTCCAGGGGCGAAAGCGAGCAGTACTTC
CDR3: CASSPGSRGESEQYF

size: .
length: 15
V: TRBV5-1
D: TRBD2
J: TRBJ2-1
DNA: TGCGCCAGCAGCTCAACGGGGGGGCTCAACAATGAGCAGTTCTTC
CDR3: CASSSTGGLNNEQFF

size: .
length: 12
V: TRBV5-4
D: .
J: TRBJ2-7
DNA: TGTGCCAGCAGCGTGGACACCTACGAGCAGTACTTC
CDR3: CASSVDTYEQYF

size: .
length: 17
V: TRBV3-1/TRBV3-2
D: .
J: TRBJ2-2
DNA: TGTGCCAGCAGCGACCTCACGGGTGTGTTTAAGACCGGGGAGCTGTTTTTT
CDR3: CASSDLTGVFKTGELFF

size: few
length: 14
V: TRBV5-4
D: TRBD1
J: TRBJ1-5
DNA: TGTGCCAGCAGTGCAGACAGGGGATCTTCGCCCCAGCATTTT
CDR3: CASSADRGSSPQHF

size: .
length: 16
V: TRBV9
D: TRBD2
J: TRBJ2-1
DNA: TGTGCCAGCAGCGTAGCTTCCAGCGGGGGGTACAATGAGCAGTTCTTC
CDR3: CASSVASSGGYNEQFF

size: .
length: 16
V: TRBV5-1
D: .
J: TRBJ2-3
DNA: TGCGCCAGCAGCTTGGAGACTTTCCCGTTCACAGATACGCAGTATTTT
CDR3: CASSLETFPFTDTQYF

size: .
length: 15
V: TRBV2
D: .
J: TRBJ2-1
DNA: TGTGCCAGCAGTGATTTGGGGGGCTCCTACAATGAGCAGTTCTTC
CDR3: CASSDLGGSYNEQFF